This record concerns one T cell receptor beta chain sequence. The source of the sample is a study of Graves' ophthalmopathy and Graves' hyperthyroidism. The germline V and J ends were trimmed by 7 bases and 0 bases, with 12 bases remaining between them. The CDR3 totals 14 residues. CDR1 is MGHDK and CDR2 is SYGVNS in the germline V gene. RNA transcripts served as template for amplifying TCR beta CDR3 sequences. Second-round multiplex PCR came after a first-round RT-PCR that employed HTBI primers. TCRdb itself ran the multiplex PCR reads through MiXCR, one entry per CDR3 protein. Among more than 1,000,000 distinct CDR3 sequences listed, about 35% were seen once.

The sample comprised peripheral blood or thyroid tissue (not recorded which). V usage is TRBV25-1 and J usage is TRBJ1-2, with unresolved D. This clonotype was sampled from an adult man with Graves' hyperthyroidism. The CDR3 coding sequence is TGTGCCAGCATTGCGCCAGAAGCTAACTATGGCTACACCTTC. This encodes CASIAPEANYGYTF.